This paragraph covers one TCR beta chain sequence. These data belong to a study of T cell responses to AZD1222 COVID-19 vaccine. The method was immunoSEQ multiplex PCR; TCRdb's version includes in-frame clones alone and lacks a portion of them. This repertoire shows fewer than 150,000 clones, roughly 80% found once; its top ten account for roughly 4.3%. The CDR3 has 14 amino acids. In germline, CDR1 is KGHSH, CDR2 LQKENI. Trimming took off 3 bases at V and 4 bases at J, with 12 bases between the two ends. The sequence derives from an adult in good health. Sequences were derived from peripheral blood, sampled on day 0 of AZD1222 vaccination. The chain combines TRBV18 with TRBJ1-1; D is possibly TRBD1 (5 bases). The CDR3: CASSPRDFGTEAFF. The CDR3 DNA reads TGTGCCAGCTCACCTAGGGACTTTGGCACTGAAGCTTTCTTT. Supplemented by reference TRBV18 and TRBJ1-1, the full variable domain reads NAGVMQNPRHLVRRRGQEARLRCSPMKGHSHVYWYRQLPEEGLKFMVYLQKENIIDESGMPKERFSAEFPKEGPSILRIQQVVRGDSAAYFCASSPRDFGTEAFFGQGTRLTVV.